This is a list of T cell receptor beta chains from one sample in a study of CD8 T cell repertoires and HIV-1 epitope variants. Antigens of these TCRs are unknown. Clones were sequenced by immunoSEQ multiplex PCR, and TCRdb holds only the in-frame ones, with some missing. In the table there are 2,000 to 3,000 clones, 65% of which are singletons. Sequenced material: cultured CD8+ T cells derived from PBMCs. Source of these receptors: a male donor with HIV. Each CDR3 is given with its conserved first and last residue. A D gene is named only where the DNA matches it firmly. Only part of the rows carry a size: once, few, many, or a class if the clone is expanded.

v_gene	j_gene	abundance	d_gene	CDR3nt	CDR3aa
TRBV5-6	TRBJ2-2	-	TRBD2	TGTGCCAGCAGGGCCGGGACTAGCGGGAACACCGGGGAGCTGTTTTTT	CASRAGTSGNTGELFF
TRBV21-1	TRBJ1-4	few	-	TGTGCCAGCAGCAGCGGACAGATTGCAACTAATGAAAAACTGTTTTTT	CASSSGQIATNEKLFF
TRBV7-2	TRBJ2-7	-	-	TGTGCCAGCAACGAACCGCACTCCTACGAGCAGTACTTC	CASNEPHSYEQYF
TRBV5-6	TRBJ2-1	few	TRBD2	TGTGCCAGCACCTATAGCGGGGGGGCCAATGAGCAGTTCTTC	CASTYSGGANEQFF
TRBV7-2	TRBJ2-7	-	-	TGTGCCAGCAGCTTAGGGACATTGAGCTCCTACGAGCAGTACTTC	CASSLGTLSSYEQYF
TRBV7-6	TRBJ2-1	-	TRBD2	TGTGCCAGCAGCTTAGGAGCGGGGGGAAGGGAGCAGTTCTTC	CASSLGAGGREQFF
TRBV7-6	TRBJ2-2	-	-	TGTGCCAGCAGCTATACCCCCGGGGGGCGTGACACCGGGGAGCTGTTTTTT	CASSYTPGGRDTGELFF
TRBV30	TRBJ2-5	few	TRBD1	TGTGCCTGGCAGGACAGGGGCGGGGAGACCCAGTACTTC	CAWQDRGGETQYF
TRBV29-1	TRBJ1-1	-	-	TGCAGCGTCCCGAGCGGGGCAGGAGGGGTAACTGAAGCTTTCTTT	CSVPSGAGGVTEAFF
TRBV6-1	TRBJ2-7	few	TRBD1	TGTGCCAGCAGTCGAGACAGGGATTCGGGCGAGCAGTACTTC	CASSRDRDSGEQYF
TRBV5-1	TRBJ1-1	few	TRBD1	TGCGCCAGCAGCTCCGGGACAGGGGATGTAGCTTTCTTT	CASSSGTGDVAFF
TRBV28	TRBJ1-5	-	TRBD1	TGTGCCAGCAGTTTGGGACAGGGGGGGACTCAGCCCCAGCATTTT	CASSLGQGGTQPQHF
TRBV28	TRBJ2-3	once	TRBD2	TGTGCCAGCAGTTTAGCAGCTAGCGGGAGCGGTAAGGCACACACAGATACGCAGTATTTT	CASSLAASGSGKAHTDTQYF
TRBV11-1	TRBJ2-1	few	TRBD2	TGTGCCAGCAGCTTTGGGACTAGCGGGAGTAATGAGCAGTTCTTC	CASSFGTSGSNEQFF
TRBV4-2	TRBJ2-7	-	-	TGTGCCAGCAGCCCTACAGGCGGGCGGGACGAGCAGTACTTC	CASSPTGGRDEQYF
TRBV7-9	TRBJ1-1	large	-	TGTGCCAGCAGCCCCCGGGGGATGGGGGCATCGAGAACTGAAGCTTTCTTT	CASSPRGMGASRTEAFF
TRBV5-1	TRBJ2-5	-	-	TGCGCCAGCCGGGCAGGCGATGCCAAAGAGACCCAGTACTTC	CASRAGDAKETQYF
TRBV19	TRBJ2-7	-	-	TGTGCCGCTTCGGACGGATCTTACGAGCAGTACTTC	CAASDGSYEQYF
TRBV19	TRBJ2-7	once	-	TGTGCCAGTACCCCCCAAGGTGGGAACGAGCAGTACTTC	CASTPQGGNEQYF
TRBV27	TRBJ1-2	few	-	TGTGCCAGCAGTTTACTTGGGGGGTACTATGGCTACACCTTC	CASSLLGGYYGYTF
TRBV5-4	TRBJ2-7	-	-	TGTGCCAGCAGCTTGGCATTGGCTTACGAGCAGTACTTC	CASSLALAYEQYF
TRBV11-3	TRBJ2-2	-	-	TGTGCCAGCAGCTTAGAATCAAGTTCCAAGCTGTTTTTT	CASSLESSSKLFF
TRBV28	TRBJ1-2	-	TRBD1	TGTGCCAGCAGAGTAACAGGGGGCAGCTATGGCTACACCTTC	CASRVTGGSYGYTF
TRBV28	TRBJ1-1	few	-	TGTGCCAGCAGGCCCCCCCTCCAGAACACTGAAGCTTTCTTT	CASRPPLQNTEAFF
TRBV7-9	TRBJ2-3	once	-	TGTGCCAGCAGCTTAGGGGACTATACGCAGTATTTT	CASSLGDYTQYF
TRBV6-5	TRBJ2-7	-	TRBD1	TGTGCCAGCTCCTACCTGCAGGGGGCCTACGAGCAGTACTTC	CASSYLQGAYEQYF
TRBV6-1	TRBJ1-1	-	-	TGTGCCAGCAGTGAAGTTGGAGGGGATATCGCTGAAGCTTTCTTT	CASSEVGGDIAEAFF
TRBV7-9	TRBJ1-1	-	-	TGTGCCAGCAGCATAGTCGCAGGGATAATCCAGAACACTGAAGCTTTCTTT	CASSIVAGIIQNTEAFF
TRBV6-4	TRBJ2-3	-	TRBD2	TGTGCCAGCAGTGACTCAACTAGCGGGGGGGCAGATACGCAGTATTTT	CASSDSTSGGADTQYF
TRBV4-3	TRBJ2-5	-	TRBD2	TGCGCCAGCAGCCAAGATCCTAGCGGGGGGGCAGAGACCCAGTACTTC	CASSQDPSGGAETQYF
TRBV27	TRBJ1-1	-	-	TGTGCCAGCAGCCCTCAGGGTTTCCTCAAAGCTTTCTTT	CASSPQGFLKAFF